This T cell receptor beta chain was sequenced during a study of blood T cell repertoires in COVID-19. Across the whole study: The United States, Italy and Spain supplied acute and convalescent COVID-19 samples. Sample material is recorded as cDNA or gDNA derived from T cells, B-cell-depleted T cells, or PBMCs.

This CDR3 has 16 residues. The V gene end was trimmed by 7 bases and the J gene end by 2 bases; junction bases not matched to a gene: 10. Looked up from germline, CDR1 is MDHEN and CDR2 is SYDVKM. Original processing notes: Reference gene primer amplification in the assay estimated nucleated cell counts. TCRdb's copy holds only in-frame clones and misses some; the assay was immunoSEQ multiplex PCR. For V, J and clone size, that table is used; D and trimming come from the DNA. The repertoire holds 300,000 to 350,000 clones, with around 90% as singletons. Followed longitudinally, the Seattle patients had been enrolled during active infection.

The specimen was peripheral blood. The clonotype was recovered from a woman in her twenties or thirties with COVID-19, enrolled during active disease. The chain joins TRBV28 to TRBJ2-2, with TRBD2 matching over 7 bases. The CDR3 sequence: CASIHAGLVNTGELFF. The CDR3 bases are TGTGCCAGCATCCACGCCGGACTAGTAAACACCGGGGAGCTGTTTTTT. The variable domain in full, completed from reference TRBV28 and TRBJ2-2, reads DVKVTQSSRYLVKRTGEKVFLECVQDMDHENMFWYRQDPGLGLRLIYFSYDVKMKEKGDIPEGYSVSREKKERFSLILESASTNQTSMYLCASIHAGLVNTGELFFGEGSRLTVL.